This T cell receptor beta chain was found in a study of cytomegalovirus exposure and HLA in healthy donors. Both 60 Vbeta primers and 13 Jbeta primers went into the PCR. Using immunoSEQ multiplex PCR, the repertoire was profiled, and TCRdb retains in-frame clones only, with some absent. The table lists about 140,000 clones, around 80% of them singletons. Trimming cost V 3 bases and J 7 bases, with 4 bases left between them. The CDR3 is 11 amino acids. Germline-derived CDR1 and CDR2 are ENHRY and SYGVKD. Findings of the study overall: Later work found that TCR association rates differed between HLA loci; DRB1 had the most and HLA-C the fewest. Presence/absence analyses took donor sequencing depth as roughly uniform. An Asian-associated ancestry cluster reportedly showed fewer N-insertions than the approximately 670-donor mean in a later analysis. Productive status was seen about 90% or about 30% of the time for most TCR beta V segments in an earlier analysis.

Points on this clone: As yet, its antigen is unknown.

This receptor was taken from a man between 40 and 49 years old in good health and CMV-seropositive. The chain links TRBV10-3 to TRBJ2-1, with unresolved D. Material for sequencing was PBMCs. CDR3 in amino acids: CAISDFNEQFF. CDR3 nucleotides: TGTGCCATCAGTGACTTTAATGAGCAGTTCTTC.